The rows below give T cell receptor beta chains drawn from one sample of a study of T cells in Graves' hyperthyroidism and ophthalmopathy. In TCRdb, the multiplex PCR reads were re-called with MiXCR into one record per CDR3 protein. Here the sample spans 480,000 or so distinct CDR3 sequences, approximately 15% being singletons. The specimen was blood. These receptor sequences come from a woman aged 18-30 years with Graves' hyperthyroidism. CDR3s leave out the opening cysteine and the closing phenylalanine or tryptophan.

>TRBJ2-1|TRBV19|12
ASMGTSSHNEQF
>TRBJ2-7|TRBV4-1|15
ASSQPGLAGGSYEQY
>TRBJ2-1|TRBV4-1|13
ASSPQRESYNEQF
>TRBJ1-2|TRBV10-3|12
AIRGDIKNYGYT
>TRBJ2-7|TRBV7-3|11
ASSSGASYEQY
>TRBJ2-1|TRBV9|15
ASSVGLAGDRHNEQF
>TRBJ2-7|TRBV19|15
ASSTYYGTSGGGEQY
>TRBJ1-1|TRBV5-6|13
ASSLGDRAYTEAF
>TRBJ1-6|TRBV5-1|13
ASSFYRGRDSPLH
>TRBJ2-3|TRBV2|12
ASSLNSLTDTQY
>TRBJ1-1|TRBV7-3|11
ASSSRLDTEAF
>TRBJ1-4|TRBV2|13
ASIKTGATNEKLF
>TRBJ2-6|TRBV19|15
ASSIGGPGTGANVLT
>TRBJ1-5|TRBV24-1|12
ATSLRQYNQPQH
>TRBJ2-7|TRBV6-1|11
ASSEGSAYEQY
>TRBJ1-2|TRBV6-4|13
ASSPEQGANYGYT
>TRBJ1-5|TRBV6-2/TRBV6-3|10
ASSRPNQPQH
>TRBJ2-3|TRBV5-1|14
ASSLSVSGVWNTQY
>TRBJ1-2|TRBV29-1|12
SVEDGRGQWGYT
>TRBJ1-2|TRBV4-1|13
ASSQVTGGYYGYT
>TRBJ1-4|TRBV6-1|12
ASSLRQVNEKLF
>TRBJ1-1|TRBV9|12
ASSVDGVHTEAF
>TRBJ2-3|TRBV3-1|16
ATSDLVWEAGGTDTQY
>TRBJ2-1|TRBV19|12
ATGTSGSFGEQF
>TRBJ1-5|TRBV12-3/TRBV12-4|12
ASSLQARDQPQH
>TRBJ2-1|TRBV6-1|14
ASSESAGRVWNEQF
>TRBJ1-3|TRBV3-1|13
ASSQGRLSGNTIY
>TRBJ1-2|TRBV20-1|11
SARETSLDGYT
>TRBJ1-5|TRBV4-1|15
ASSQGGTGYSNQPQH
>TRBJ1-6|TRBV7-9|14
ASSPGQTTYNSPLH
>TRBJ2-2|TRBV19|15
ASSEASGLAVTGELF
>TRBJ2-1|TRBV2|11
ASSELLANEQF
>TRBJ1-2|TRBV14|12
ASSLGGFLYGYT
>TRBJ1-1|TRBV12-5|10
ASGPLDRVAF
>TRBJ2-7|TRBV5-6|13
ASSLLGSNTYEQY
>TRBJ2-5|TRBV30|13
AYQRSLGVAETQY
>TRBJ1-3|TRBV20-1|16
SARGFETPTHSGNTIY
>TRBJ2-1|TRBV24-1|12
ATSDSGRYNEQF
>TRBJ2-7|TRBV20-1|11
SAPAESSYEQY
>TRBJ2-2|TRBV11-2|11
ASSPGMSGELF
>TRBJ2-1|TRBV4-2|13
ASSQGGSFLREQF